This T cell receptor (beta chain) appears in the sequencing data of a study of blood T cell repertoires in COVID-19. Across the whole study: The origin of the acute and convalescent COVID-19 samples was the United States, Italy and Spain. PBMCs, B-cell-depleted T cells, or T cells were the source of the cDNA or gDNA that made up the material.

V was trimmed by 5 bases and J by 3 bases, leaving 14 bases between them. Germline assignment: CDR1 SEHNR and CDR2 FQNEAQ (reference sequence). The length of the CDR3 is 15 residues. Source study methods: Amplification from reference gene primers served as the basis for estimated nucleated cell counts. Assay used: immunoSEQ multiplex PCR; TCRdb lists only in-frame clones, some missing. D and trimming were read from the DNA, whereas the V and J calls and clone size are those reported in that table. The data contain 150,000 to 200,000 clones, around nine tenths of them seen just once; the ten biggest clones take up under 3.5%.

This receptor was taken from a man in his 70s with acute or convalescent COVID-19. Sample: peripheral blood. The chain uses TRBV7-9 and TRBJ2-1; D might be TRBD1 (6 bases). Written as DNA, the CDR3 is TGTGCCAGCAGCCCCTCGGGCAGGGGCTACAATGAGCAGTTCTTC. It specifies CASSPSGRGYNEQFF.